This is a list of T cell receptor beta chains from one sample in a study of a mutant IDH1 vaccine in newly diagnosed glioma. Sequencing was performed with immunoSEQ multiplex PCR; in TCRdb, only in-frame clones are kept and a portion is missing. This table holds just under 70,000 clones, 84% found once. These receptors' antigens are unknown. The material was PBMCs, obtained from a glioma patient whose treatment included an IDH1 peptide vaccine. The receptor set was obtained from a man between 18 and 35 years old with glioma. The CDR3 runs from the conserved cysteine through the conserved F or W. The D gene is left open where the match is weak. Not all rows give a size; the values are once, few, many and, for expanded clones, a class.

d_call	v_call	j_call	clone_size	cdr3_aa	cdr3_nt
TRBD1	TRBV7-9	TRBJ2-3	-	CASRGTGAADTQYF	TGTGCCAGCAGGGGGACAGGGGCAGCAGATACGCAGTATTTT
-	TRBV6-1	TRBJ1-3	-	CASSGGQVNGNTIYF	TGTGCCAGCAGTGGGGGTCAGGTGAATGGAAACACCATATATTTT
TRBD2	TRBV18	TRBJ2-3	once	CASSPGAEREVADTQYF	TGTGCCAGCTCCCCAGGCGCGGAGCGGGAGGTGGCAGATACGCAGTATTTT
-	TRBV7-9	TRBJ2-7	-	CASSAGFSYEQYF	TGTGCCAGCAGCGCGGGATTCTCCTACGAGCAGTACTTC
-	TRBV6-1	TRBJ1-4	-	CASSKGRTLIATNEKLFF	TGTGCCAGCAGTAAAGGGCGGACGCTAATTGCAACTAATGAAAAACTGTTTTTT
-	TRBV5-1	TRBJ2-4	-	CASSLDVGKNIQYF	TGCGCCAGCAGCTTGGATGTAGGCAAAAACATTCAGTACTTC
-	TRBV5-1	TRBJ2-5	-	CASSLGRDSRGETQYF	TGCGCCAGCAGCTTGGGGCGGGACTCTCGGGGGGAGACCCAGTACTTC
-	TRBV7-9	TRBJ2-7	-	CASSLAPTPGYEQYF	TGTGCCAGCAGCTTAGCCCCAACACCGGGCTACGAGCAGTACTTC
TRBD2	TRBV4-3	TRBJ2-5	-	CASSQDARGGRETQYF	TGCGCCAGCAGCCAAGATGCGCGGGGGGGCAGAGAGACCCAGTACTTC
-	TRBV27	TRBJ2-7	-	CASSLGPNYEQYF	TGTGCCAGCAGTTTAGGGCCCAACTACGAGCAGTACTTC
-	TRBV28	TRBJ1-5	once	CASHREGRVVQPQHF	TGTGCCAGCCACCGGGAGGGAAGGGTCGTTCAGCCCCAGCATTTT
TRBD2	TRBV4-3	TRBJ2-1	-	CASSQEGSTSGYNEQFF	TGCGCCAGCAGCCAAGAGGGTTCGACTAGCGGCTACAATGAGCAGTTCTTC
TRBD2	TRBV10-3	TRBJ2-5	-	CAISESRGGPVETQYF	TGTGCCATCAGTGAGTCGCGCGGGGGTCCCGTGGAGACCCAGTACTTC
-	TRBV5-8	TRBJ1-4	once	CASSSSGRGAREKLFF	TGTGCCAGCAGTTCCTCGGGGAGGGGCGCCAGGGAAAAACTGTTTTTT
-	TRBV27	TRBJ2-2	-	CARFSGTRLLGELFF	TGTGCCAGATTTTCCGGGACTCGACTTCTCGGGGAGCTGTTTTTT
-	TRBV5-1	TRBJ1-2	-	CASSLGMASYGYTF	TGCGCCAGCAGCTTGGGGATGGCGAGCTATGGCTACACCTTC
-	TRBV27	TRBJ1-4	few	CASSSRLGGEKLFF	TGTGCCAGCAGTTCCCGCCTCGGGGGTGAAAAACTGTTTTTT
-	TRBV19	TRBJ1-5	-	CASSSGSVFEGQPQHF	TGTGCCAGTAGTTCAGGGTCTGTGTTCGAAGGTCAGCCCCAGCATTTT
-	TRBV4-2	TRBJ1-5	-	CASSQDNRKNQPQHF	TGTGCCAGCAGCCAAGATAACAGGAAGAATCAGCCCCAGCATTTT
TRBD2	TRBV9	TRBJ2-1	-	CASSVRTSGHNEQFF	TGTGCCAGCAGCGTACGGACTAGCGGGCACAATGAGCAGTTCTTC
-	TRBV7-9	TRBJ1-5	-	CASSLGGGSPQHF	TGTGCCAGCAGCTTAGGTGGAGGGTCGCCCCAGCATTTT
TRBD1	TRBV6-6	TRBJ1-5	-	CASSLRTGQRHF	TGTGCCAGCAGCCTCCGGACAGGACAAAGGCATTTT
-	TRBV30	TRBJ2-7	-	CAWSVLNWGGREQYF	TGTGCCTGGAGTGTACTAAATTGGGGGGGCCGCGAGCAGTACTTC
-	TRBV11-1	TRBJ2-1	-	CASSLYRTDLFGQFF	TGTGCCAGCAGCTTATATCGGACAGACCTTTTTGGGCAGTTCTTC
-	TRBV7-2	TRBJ1-2	-	CASSLGGWDGYTF	TGTGCCAGCAGCTTAGGTGGGTGGGATGGCTACACCTTC
-	TRBV6-5	TRBJ1-5	-	CASSFQGRRDQPQHF	TGTGCCAGCAGTTTTCAGGGTAGACGGGATCAGCCCCAGCATTTT
TRBD1	TRBV5-1	TRBJ2-5	-	CASSLERGRETQYF	TGCGCCAGCAGCTTAGAAAGGGGGCGAGAGACCCAGTACTTC
-	TRBV4-3	TRBJ1-2	hyperexpanded	CASSQSVGEPSGYTF	TGCGCCAGCAGCCAATCGGTAGGGGAACCGTCTGGCTACACCTTC
TRBD1	TRBV7-9	TRBJ1-2	-	CASSLPDRAANYGYTF	TGTGCCAGCAGCCTACCCGACAGGGCCGCTAACTATGGCTACACCTTC
TRBD1	TRBV29-1	TRBJ2-5	-	CSVKPSIDRAETQYF	TGCAGCGTCAAGCCTTCTATCGACAGGGCCGAGACCCAGTACTTC
-	TRBV5-1	TRBJ2-7	-	CASSRTRGNEQYF	TGCGCCAGCAGCCGGACTCGGGGAAACGAGCAGTACTTC
TRBD1	TRBV6-6	TRBJ2-1	-	CASSYLTGGYNEQFF	TGTGCCAGCAGTTACCTGACAGGGGGCTACAATGAGCAGTTCTTC
-	TRBV7-2	TRBJ1-3	-	CASSQSHRAGNTIYF	TGTGCCAGCAGCCAGTCCCACAGGGCTGGAAACACCATATATTTT
-	TRBV5-1	TRBJ2-2	-	CASSFGQNTGELFF	TGCGCCAGCAGCTTCGGACAGAACACCGGGGAGCTGTTTTTT
-	TRBV19	TRBJ1-5	-	CASSIVEVVQPQHF	TGTGCCAGTAGTATAGTAGAGGTGGTTCAGCCCCAGCATTTT
-	TRBV9	TRBJ1-4	-	CASSVGHDISEKLFF	TGTGCCAGCAGCGTAGGCCACGATATCTCGGAAAAACTGTTTTTT
TRBD2	TRBV5-1	TRBJ2-5	-	CASSLVPVGGEGTQYF	TGCGCCAGCAGCTTGGTACCTGTCGGGGGGGAAGGGACCCAGTACTTC
TRBD2	TRBV6-6	TRBJ2-1	-	CASLSGGPYNEQFF	TGTGCCAGCCTCAGCGGGGGGCCCTACAATGAGCAGTTCTTC
TRBD1	TRBV28	TRBJ2-7	-	CASRPPPGQGEYEQYF	TGTGCCAGCAGACCTCCTCCGGGACAGGGGGAATACGAGCAGTACTTC
-	TRBV6-5	TRBJ2-2	-	CASSPQGITGELFF	TGTGCCAGCAGTCCTCAGGGAATCACCGGGGAGCTGTTTTTT
-	TRBV5-5	TRBJ2-5	-	CASSLWGGQQETQYF	TGTGCCAGCAGCTTGTGGGGGGGACAGCAAGAGACCCAGTACTTC
-	TRBV2	TRBJ2-3	-	CASSWLGSDTDTQYF	TGTGCCAGCAGCTGGCTCGGCAGTGACACAGATACGCAGTATTTT
-	TRBV5-5	TRBJ1-5	once	CASSLIGTPSNQPQHF	TGTGCCAGCAGTTTAATAGGGACACCTAGCAATCAGCCCCAGCATTTT
-	TRBV6-1	TRBJ1-5	-	CASSPRTASNQPQHF	TGTGCCAGCAGCCCTAGGACAGCCAGCAATCAGCCCCAGCATTTT
-	TRBV4-3	TRBJ2-1	medium-sized	CASSQDVGSHNEQFF	TGCGCCAGCAGCCAAGATGTCGGGAGCCACAATGAGCAGTTCTTC
-	TRBV6-1	TRBJ1-2	-	CASTGEYGYTF	TGTGCCAGCACCGGGGAGTACGGCTACACCTTC
-	TRBV7-3	TRBJ1-1	few	CASSSDRNTEAFF	TGTGCCAGCAGCTCGGACAGGAACACTGAAGCTTTCTTT
TRBD2	TRBV7-2	TRBJ2-5	-	CASSRGSGGPGTQYF	TGTGCCAGCAGCCGGGGGAGCGGGGGTCCAGGGACCCAGTACTTC
-	TRBV18	TRBJ1-4	-	CASSPRRGAEKLFF	TGTGCCAGCTCACCGCGAAGAGGGGCAGAAAAACTGTTTTTT
-	TRBV6-5	TRBJ1-1	-	CASTTGTLMNTEAFF	TGTGCCAGCACTACAGGTACACTTATGAACACTGAAGCTTTCTTT
TRBD1	TRBV6-1	TRBJ1-5	-	CASSAGQGIWGRNQPQHF	TGTGCCAGCAGTGCGGGACAGGGGATTTGGGGACGCAATCAGCCCCAGCATTTT
-	TRBV4-1	TRBJ1-1	-	CASSQVGGPEAFF	TGCGCCAGCAGCCAAGTGGGCGGTCCTGAAGCTTTCTTT
-	TRBV5-1	TRBJ1-2	once	CASSLVGREYLYGYTF	TGCGCCAGCAGCTTGGTGGGCAGGGAATACCTCTATGGCTACACCTTC
-	TRBV9	TRBJ1-5	-	CASSVASDQPQHF	TGTGCCAGCAGCGTAGCAAGCGATCAGCCCCAGCATTTT
TRBD1	TRBV29-1	TRBJ2-1	-	CSVEGGTGDLYEQFF	TGCAGCGTTGAAGGGGGGACAGGGGACCTGTATGAGCAGTTCTTC
TRBD2	TRBV14	TRBJ2-7	-	CASSQDPWAFGRIYEQYF	TGTGCCAGCAGCCAAGATCCATGGGCTTTCGGGAGGATCTACGAGCAGTACTTC
TRBD2	TRBV10-3	TRBJ2-2	-	CAISESSGRVTGELFF	TGTGCCATCAGTGAGTCTAGCGGGAGGGTCACCGGGGAGCTGTTTTTT
TRBD1	TRBV7-9	TRBJ1-1	-	CASSLGGQGEAFF	TGTGCCAGCAGCTTAGGCGGACAGGGTGAAGCTTTCTTT
-	TRBV12-5	TRBJ1-1	-	CASGSGRGTEAFF	TGTGCTAGTGGTTCGGGACGGGGCACTGAAGCTTTCTTT
TRBD1	TRBV5-6	TRBJ1-2	-	CASSPTQGADGYTF	TGTGCCAGCAGCCCAACCCAGGGGGCTGATGGCTACACCTTC